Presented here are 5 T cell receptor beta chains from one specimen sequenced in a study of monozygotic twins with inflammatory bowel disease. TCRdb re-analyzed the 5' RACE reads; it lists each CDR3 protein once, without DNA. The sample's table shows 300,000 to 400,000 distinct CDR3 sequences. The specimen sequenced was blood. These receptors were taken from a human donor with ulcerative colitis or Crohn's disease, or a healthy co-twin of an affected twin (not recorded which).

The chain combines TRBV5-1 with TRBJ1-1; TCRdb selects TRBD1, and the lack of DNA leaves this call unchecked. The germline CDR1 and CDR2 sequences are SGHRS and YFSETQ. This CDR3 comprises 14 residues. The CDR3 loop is CASSLGGGAFEAFF. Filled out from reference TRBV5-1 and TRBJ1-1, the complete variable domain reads KAGVTQTPRYLIKTRGQQVTLSCSPISGHRSVSWYQQTPGQGLQFLFEYFSETQRNKGNFPGRFSGRQFSNSRSEMNVSTLELGDSALYLCASSLGGGAFEAFFGQGTRLTVV.

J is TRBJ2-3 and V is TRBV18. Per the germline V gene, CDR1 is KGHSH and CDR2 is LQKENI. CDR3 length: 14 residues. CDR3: CASSPPGSGDTQYF.

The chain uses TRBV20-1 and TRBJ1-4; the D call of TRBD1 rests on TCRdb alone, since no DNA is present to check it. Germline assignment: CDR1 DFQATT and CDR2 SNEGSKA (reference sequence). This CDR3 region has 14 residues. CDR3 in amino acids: CSARPELTGEKLFF.

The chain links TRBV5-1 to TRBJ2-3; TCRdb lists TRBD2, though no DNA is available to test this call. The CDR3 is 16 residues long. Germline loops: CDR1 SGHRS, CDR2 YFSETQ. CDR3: CASSLLAAGNTDTQYF.

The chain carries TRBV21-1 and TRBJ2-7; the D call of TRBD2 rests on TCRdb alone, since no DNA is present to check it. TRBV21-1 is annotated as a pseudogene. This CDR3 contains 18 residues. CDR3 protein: CASSNQQAGLAVDYERYF.